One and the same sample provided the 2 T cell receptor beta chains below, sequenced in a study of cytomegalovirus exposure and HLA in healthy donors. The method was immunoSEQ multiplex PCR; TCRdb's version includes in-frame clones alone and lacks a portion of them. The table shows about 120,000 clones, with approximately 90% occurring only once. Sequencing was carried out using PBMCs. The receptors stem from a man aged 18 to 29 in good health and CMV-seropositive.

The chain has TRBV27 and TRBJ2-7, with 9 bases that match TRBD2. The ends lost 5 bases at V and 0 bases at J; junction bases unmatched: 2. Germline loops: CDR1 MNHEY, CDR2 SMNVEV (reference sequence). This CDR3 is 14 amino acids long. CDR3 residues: CASSISGGSYEQYF. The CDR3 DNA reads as TGTGCCAGCAGTATTAGCGGGGGCTCCTACGAGCAGTACTTC.

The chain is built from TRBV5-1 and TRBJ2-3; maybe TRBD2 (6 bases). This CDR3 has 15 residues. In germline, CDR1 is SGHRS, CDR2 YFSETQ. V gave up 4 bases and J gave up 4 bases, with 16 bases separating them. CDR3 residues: CASSRTGDTADTQYF. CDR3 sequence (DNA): TGCGCCAGCAGCCGGACGGGGGATACAGCAGATACGCAGTATTTT.